This T cell receptor beta chain was captured by sequencing in a study of blood T cell repertoires in COVID-19. About the research overall: From T cells, B-cell-depleted T cells, or PBMCs came the material, which was cDNA or gDNA.

Participants were placed into cohorts based on the clinical history they reported. CDR3 length equals 13 residues. Germline-derived CDR1 and CDR2 are SNHLY and FYNNEI. Trimming shortened V by 4 bases and J by 0 bases, and 7 bases separated the two germline ends. Using immunoSEQ multiplex PCR, the repertoire was profiled, and TCRdb retains in-frame clones only, with some absent. The sample contains approximately 290,000 clones, 85% to 90% of which appear only once. Only one count was recorded for this clone. This sequence joins TRBV2 and TRBJ2-7, with D perhaps matching TRBD1 (5 bases). The receptor was isolated from a woman aged 18-30 years with acute COVID-19. What was sequenced was PBMCs or T cells enriched from blood (not recorded which). Written as DNA, the CDR3 is TGTGCCAGCAGTGTAGGGGCCTCCTACGAGCAGTACTTC. Its translation: CASSVGASYEQYF.